These 23 T cell receptor beta chains were all obtained from the same sample, sequenced in a study of blood T cell repertoires in COVID-19. The method was immunoSEQ multiplex PCR; TCRdb's version includes in-frame clones alone and lacks a portion of them. In the table there are some 270,000 clones, over 80% of which are singletons. Source material: peripheral blood. The receptor set was obtained from a woman in her thirties or forties who had recovered from COVID-19.

The rearrangement links TRBV28 to TRBJ1-5, with TRBD1 matching over 7 bases. V shed 4 bases and J 2 bases; nucleotides not matched to a gene: 8. Germline V lookup: CDR1 MDHEN, CDR2 SYDVKM. This CDR3 is built from 16 residues. The CDR3 DNA follows: TGTGCCAGCAGTTCTGAACAGGGGTCCCGCAATCAGCCCCAGCATTTT. Its protein is CASSSEQGSRNQPQHF. Combining the CDR3 with reference TRBV28 and TRBJ1-5 gives the whole variable domain DVKVTQSSRYLVKRTGEKVFLECVQDMDHENMFWYRQDPGLGLRLIYFSYDVKMKEKGDIPEGYSVSREKKERFSLILESASTNQTSMYLCASSSEQGSRNQPQHFGDGTRLSIL.

The sample holds one count of this clone. This chain uses TRBV5-4 with TRBJ1-4, with 10 bases lining up with TRBD1. CDR1 is SGHNT and CDR2 is YYREEE in the germline V gene (reference sequence). This CDR3 spans 15 amino acids. V dropped 2 bases and J dropped 8; count of bases not matched to a gene: 6. The CDR3 sequence is CASSFRDRGSEKLFF. CDR3 DNA sequence: TGTGCCAGCAGCTTCCGGGACAGGGGTAGCGAAAAACTGTTTTTT.

The sample holds a few counts of this clone. This rearrangement joins TRBV6-5 to TRBJ1-5; D possibly corresponds to TRBD1 (6 bases). Deletions cut 8 bases from V and 0 bases from J, with 14 bases between. CDR1 and CDR2 from the germline V gene are MNHEY and SVGAGI. This CDR3 spans 15 amino acids. CDR3 amino acids: CASGVGDNSNQPQHF. CDR3 sequence (DNA): TGTGCCAGCGGAGTGGGGGACAATAGCAATCAGCCCCAGCATTTT.

The CDR3, as DNA: TGTGCCAGCAGTTTACTCCAGGGAAGGGACATTCAGTACTTC. It yields the protein CASSLLQGRDIQYF. This rearrangement joins TRBV28 to TRBJ2-4, with D tentatively TRBD1 (5 bases). Trimming removed 2 bases from V and 8 bases from J, with 13 bases in between. This CDR3 is built from 14 residues. In germline, CDR1 is MDHEN, CDR2 SYDVKM.

The rearrangement uses TRBV9 and TRBJ2-7; tentative D call: TRBD2 (5 bases). CDR1 is SGDLS, CDR2 YYNGEE, per germline. This CDR3 is built from 15 residues. Trimming pared 0 bases from V and 1 base from J, leaving 11 bases between. The CDR3 loop reads CASSVDPRGSYEQYF. The CDR3 nucleotides read TGTGCCAGCAGCGTAGATCCCCGGGGATCCTACGAGCAGTACTTC.

The chain uses TRBV5-4 and TRBJ2-7, with 8 bases that match TRBD2. The V gene's germline CDR1 is SGHNT and CDR2 YYREEE (reference sequence). The CDR3 runs to 15 residues. V gave up 3 bases and J gave up 1 base; unmatched junction bases: 6. CDR3 loop: CASSSAGGGSYEQYF. The CDR3 bases are TGTGCCAGCAGCTCCGCGGGGGGCGGGTCCTACGAGCAGTACTTC.

The V and J genes are TRBV7-9 and TRBJ1-1, with TRBD1 as a possible D gene (6 bases). Germline CDR1 reads SEHNR; CDR2 reads FQNEAQ (reference sequence). The CDR3 is 14 residues long. Between the trimmed V and J ends, which lost 3 bases and 5 bases, there was a span of 13 bases. In nucleotides, the CDR3 is TGTGCCAGCAGCTTTATGGGGGCCGGGACTGAAGCTTTCTTT. Encoded protein: CASSFMGAGTEAFF.

The chain employs TRBV19 and TRBJ2-1; no firm D call. Germline-derived CDR1 and CDR2 are LNHDA and SQIVND (reference sequence). CDR3 length: 13 residues. V gave up 7 bases and J gave up 4 bases, with 11 bases separating them. This CDR3 reads CASNSQWYNEQFF. The CDR3 nucleotides are TGTGCCAGTAACAGTCAATGGTACAATGAGCAGTTCTTC. Filled out from reference TRBV19 and TRBJ2-1, the complete variable domain reads DGGITQSPKYLFRKEGQNVTLSCEQNLNHDAMYWYRQDPGQGLRLIYYSQIVNDFQKGDIAEGYSVSREKKESFPLTVTSAQKNPTAFYLCASNSQWYNEQFFGPGTRLTVL.

This clone was detected only once. The V call is TRBV29-1, the J call TRBJ2-5, with 9 positions matching TRBD1. The germline CDR1 and CDR2 sequences are SQVTM and ANQGSEA. The ends lost 4 bases at V and 5 bases at J; junction bases unmatched: 8. The CDR3 sequence is 14 residues long. CDR3 protein: CSVGGTGSSETQYF. The CDR3 nucleotides read TGCAGCGTTGGCGGGACAGGGTCATCTGAGACCCAGTACTTC.

The rearrangement uses TRBV11-2 and TRBJ2-2; possible D gene TRBD2, 6 bases. This CDR3 comprises 17 residues. Trimming cost V 0 bases and J 7 bases, with 18 bases left between them. Germline V gene sequence: CDR1 SGHAT, CDR2 FQNNGV. CDR3 DNA: TGTGCCAGCAGCTTAGATGCGGGACCTCGAGGGGACGGGGAGCTGTTTTTT. It is translated as CASSLDAGPRGDGELFF. Full variable domain (outside the CDR3, taken from reference TRBV11-2 and TRBJ2-2): EAGVAQSPRYKIIEKRQSVAFWCNPISGHATLYWYQQILGQGPKLLIQFQNNGVVDDSQLPKDRFSAERLKGVDSTLKIQPAKLEDSAVYLCASSLDAGPRGDGELFFGEGSRLTVL.

The chain has TRBV28 and TRBJ1-5; 7 bases line up with TRBD1. The ends lost 5 bases at V and 4 bases at J; junction bases unmatched: 11. This CDR3 is built from 16 residues. Germline V gives CDR1 MDHEN, CDR2 SYDVKM. The CDR3 bases are TGTGCCAGCAGTCCACCCGGGGGACAGCAGAATCAGCCCCAGCATTTT. Its protein product is CASSPPGGQQNQPQHF.

This chain uses TRBV5-1 with TRBJ1-4, with a tentative D call TRBD1 (5 bases). Between the trimmed V and J ends, which lost 4 bases and 3 bases, there was a span of 13 bases. The germline V gene has CDR1 SGHRS and CDR2 YFSETQ. The CDR3 is 15 amino acids. The chain's CDR3 is CASSPTGDPNEKLFF. The CDR3 DNA reads as TGCGCCAGCAGCCCAACGGGGGACCCTAATGAAAAACTGTTTTTT.

This chain uses TRBV7-9 with TRBJ2-7; 8 bases are shared with TRBD1. The CDR3 has 14 residues. Germline V CDR1 and CDR2: SEHNR, FQNEAQ (reference sequence). J lost 4 bases, V lost 5 bases, and 7 bases had no gene match. This chain's CDR3 is CASSPGTGVYEQYF. In nucleotides, the CDR3 is TGTGCCAGCAGCCCCGGGACAGGTGTTTACGAGCAGTACTTC.

The chain employs TRBV15 and TRBJ1-2; TRBD1 aligns across 8 bases. With 2 bases clipped from V and 8 bases from J, the junction kept 7 bases outside the gene matches. The V gene's germline CDR1 is LNHNV and CDR2 YYDKDF (reference sequence). There are 14 residues in the CDR3. The CDR3 coding sequence is TGTGCCACCAGCAGACCAGGGGGCGCGGGGGGCTACACCTTC. Its translation: CATSRPGGAGGYTF.

This clone was counted a single time. V usage is TRBV19 and J usage is TRBJ2-5; unclear D gene. V was pared by 3 bases and J by 4 bases, with 9 bases between. CDR3 length: 13 amino acids. The germline CDR1 and CDR2 sequences are LNHDA and SQIVND (reference sequence). CDR3 sequence: CASSMGLRETQYF. The CDR3 nucleotides are TGTGCCAGTAGTATGGGCCTAAGAGAGACCCAGTACTTC.

The V and J genes are TRBV28 and TRBJ2-7; possible D gene TRBD1, 5 bases. Germline V gene lookup returns CDR1 MDHEN and CDR2 SYDVKM. This CDR3 has 14 amino acids. The V and J ends lost 6 bases and 3 bases respectively, with 15 bases between them. The CDR3 loop is CASSLYQGNYEQYF. In DNA, the CDR3 is TGTGCCAGCAGCCTTTACCAGGGTAACTACGAGCAGTACTTC.

This rearrangement joins TRBV7-6 to TRBJ1-5; 7 bases line up with TRBD1. This CDR3 has 16 residues. The germline V gene encodes CDR1 SGHVS and CDR2 FNYEAQ. Losses at the gene ends were 5 bases for V and 0 bases for J; bases not matched to a gene: 7. The CDR3 bases are TGTGCCAGCAGCCTAGAGGGGGCTGGTAGCAATCAGCCCCAGCATTTT. Protein sequence: CASSLEGAGSNQPQHF.

For this clone: A junction end diverges from the germline sequence, so it may reflect a read error. The chain combines TRBV12-3 or TRBV12-4 with TRBJ2-7; possible D gene TRBD1, 6 bases. There are 12 residues in the CDR3. Here the CDR3 DNA reads TGTGCCAGCAGTTTAGGGCACAGGGTGTGGAACTTC. It encodes CASSLGHRVWNF.

The chain has TRBV5-1 and TRBJ1-2, with a possible D match to TRBD1 (6 bases). Germline V gene sequence: CDR1 SGHRS, CDR2 YFSETQ. The CDR3 length is 14 residues. V was trimmed by 4 bases and J by 0 bases, leaving 10 bases between them. The CDR3 region has the DNA TGCGCCAGCAGCGAGACAGGACCTAACTATGGCTACACCTTC. This gives the protein CASSETGPNYGYTF.

As for this clone: The same CDR3 also results from other DNA sequences found in this sample. CDR3 in amino acids: CASSLRGSTSYEQYF. The CDR3 DNA reads as TGTGCCAGCAGTTTACGGGGGAGCACCTCCTACGAGCAGTACTTC. The chain employs TRBV28 and TRBJ2-7; D is perhaps TRBD2 (6 bases). Trimming took 2 bases from V and 0 from J, leaving 11 bases between them. This CDR3 has 15 amino acids. CDR1 and CDR2 (germline): MDHEN, SYDVKM.

This clone was observed a single time. The rearrangement joins TRBV5-4 to TRBJ2-2; 7 nucleotides match TRBD1. The trim removed 3 bases at V and 3 bases at J, leaving 11 bases unmatched. The CDR3 totals 17 residues. Germline V CDR1 and CDR2: SGHNT, YYREEE (reference sequence). In DNA form, the CDR3 reads TGTGCCAGCAGCTCCCGGACAGGAAATCACTACACCGGGGAGCTGTTTTTT. It encodes CASSSRTGNHYTGELFF.

The chain links TRBV7-2 to TRBJ1-4, with unresolved D. The CDR3 is 14 residues long. In germline, CDR1 is SGHTA, CDR2 FQGNSA. Trimming stripped 5 bases from V and 8 bases from J, with 15 bases between. This CDR3 is CASSPGGLREKLFF. CDR3 bases: TGTGCCAGCAGCCCTGGAGGGCTGCGGGAAAAACTGTTTTTT. Full variable domain (missing parts from reference TRBV7-2 and TRBJ1-4): GAGVSQSPSNKVTEKGKDVELRCDPISGHTALYWYRQSLGQGLEFLIYFQGNSAPDKSGLPSDRFSAERTGGSVSTLTIQRTQQEDSAVYLCASSPGGLREKLFFGSGTQLSVL.

Concerning this clone itself: Other DNA sequences within the sample encode an identical CDR3. The chain employs TRBV2 and TRBJ2-2; TRBD1 matches at 9 bases. The CDR3 extends over 15 amino acids. The germline V gene encodes CDR1 SNHLY and CDR2 FYNNEI. V was pared by 2 bases and J by 3 bases, with 1 base of the junction left unmatched. For the CDR3, the DNA is TGTGCCAGCAGTGAACGACAGGGGGACACCGGGGAGCTGTTTTTT. Its translation is CASSERQGDTGELFF.